This T cell receptor (beta chain) derives from a study of identifying expanded T cells in peripheral blood. Study-level results: Over about two and four weeks, about 15 and 18 clones changed, versus approximately 1.2 between replicates. Clone count variance between roughly 2-week samples rose with total template count.

Germline assignment: CDR1 SNHLY and CDR2 FYNNEI. V was clipped by 6 bases and J by 5 bases; unmatched bases: 3. There are 14 residues in the CDR3. Turning to this clone: The antigen remains unidentified.

TCRdb's copy holds only in-frame clones and misses some; the assay was immunoSEQ multiplex PCR. The table records 70,000 to 95,000 clones, roughly 90% of them present only once. Collection occurred without any documented infections or immune events in donors. Sequences were obtained from blood. The V gene is TRBV2, the J gene TRBJ1-6, with 8 bases identical to TRBD1. The TCR originated in a person aged 18 to 75 in good health. DNA for the CDR3: TGTGCCAGCAGACCGGGACAGGATAATTCACCCCTCCACTTT. Translating gives CASRPGQDNSPLHF.